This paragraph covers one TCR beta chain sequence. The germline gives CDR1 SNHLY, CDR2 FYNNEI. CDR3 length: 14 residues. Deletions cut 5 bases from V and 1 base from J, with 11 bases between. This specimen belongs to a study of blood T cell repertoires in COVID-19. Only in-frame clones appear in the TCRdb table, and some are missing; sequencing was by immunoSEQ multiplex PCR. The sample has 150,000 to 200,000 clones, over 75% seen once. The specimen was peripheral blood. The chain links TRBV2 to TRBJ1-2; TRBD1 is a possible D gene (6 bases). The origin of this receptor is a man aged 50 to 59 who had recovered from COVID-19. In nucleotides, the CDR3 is TGTGCCAGCAGTTTTGGACAGTTTAACTATGGCTACACCTTC. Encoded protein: CASSFGQFNYGYTF.